This T cell receptor (beta chain) was sequenced in a study of T cell changes during pregnancy in multiple sclerosis (dated by TCRdb to between 2017 and 2020). About the study as a whole: Changes in the T cell repertoire over the course of pregnancy were examined in this study in women with multiple sclerosis.

Library construction relied on the immunoSEQ multiplex PCR assay. Held by TCRdb, this immuneACCESS table contains in-frame sequences only and omits some clones. Under half of the omission traces to an unresolved V gene where checked; the cause of the rest is unknown. The sample yields 50,000 to 70,000 clones; about 92% were counted once. The top ten constitute around 1.7% of the sample. Spanning cysteine to phenylalanine, the CDR3 consists of 15 amino acids. CDR3 DNA is the only sequence kept; it has 45 bases, read in frame from the first base. The germline V gene specifies MNHNS as CDR1 and SASEGT as CDR2. V is shortened by 6 bases, J by 4 bases, and the region joining them spans 13 bases. Concerning this clone itself: Its antigen has not been determined. No base qualities exist here, and no much larger clone lies one base off it.

The sequence links TRBV6-1 to TRBJ2-6; the D gene is perhaps TRBD2, from 6 matching bases. The origin of this receptor is a female donor with multiple sclerosis, enrolled in a pregnancy study. Sequenced here: peripheral blood, sampled after pregnancy. Here is the DNA: TGTGCCAGCAGGAATGGGGGGTCCGGGGCCAACGTCCTGACTTTC. Its protein product is CASRNGGSGANVLTF.